Presented here are 10 T cell receptor beta chains from one specimen sequenced in a study of T cells in Graves' hyperthyroidism and ophthalmopathy. The CDR3 regions of TCR beta were amplified from RNA transcripts. A first-round RT-PCR of the TCR CDR3 used the HTBI primer set. TCRdb processed the multiplex PCR reads anew with MiXCR; each CDR3 protein has one entry. The table has 550,000 to 650,000 distinct CDR3 sequences, around 14% seen once. The sequenced sample was blood. All receptors derive from a woman in her 30s with Graves' hyperthyroidism that later progressed to Graves' ophthalmopathy.

In its sample, this clonotype was seen many times. The V call is TRBV28, the J call TRBJ1-1; D may be TRBD1 (6 bases). V was pared by 4 bases and J by 2 bases, with 11 bases between. The CDR3 runs to 14 residues. CDR1 and CDR2 (germline): MDHEN, SYDVKM. CDR3 amino acids: CASSSGQTNTEAFF. DNA of the CDR3: TGTGCCAGCAGTTCAGGACAGACTAACACTGAAGCTTTCTTT.

This clonotype was observed a few times. The V call is TRBV24-1, the J call TRBJ2-1; D is perhaps TRBD2 (6 bases). Trimming stripped 0 bases from V and 0 bases from J, with 11 bases between. This CDR3 is built from 17 residues. Germline CDR1 and CDR2: KGHDR and SFDVKD. The CDR3 coding sequence is TGTGCCACCAGTGATTTGCAGGCGGGGCTCTCCTACAATGAGCAGTTCTTC. This codes for CATSDLQAGLSYNEQFF.

In this sample, this clonotype turned up many times. The chain is built from TRBV12-3 or TRBV12-4 and TRBJ2-7; D is undetermined. This CDR3 is 12 amino acids long. The ends were cut back, 0 bases at V and 3 bases at J, with 3 bases in the middle. CDR3 amino acids: CASSLAIYEQYF. CDR3 nucleotide sequence: TGTGCCAGCAGTTTAGCTATCTACGAGCAGTACTTC.

About this clonotype: A much more abundant neighbour one base away suggests this may be a read error. Since the CDR3 does not end with the conserved phenylalanine or tryptophan, this likely comes from a read error. CDR3 sequence: CASSPRQGAGYGYTL. CDR3 DNA sequence: TGTGCCAGCAGTCCTCGACAGGGGGCAGGCTATGGCTACACCCTC. V gene TRBV27 combines with J gene TRBJ1-2, with TRBD1 identical over 10 bases. This CDR3 has 15 amino acids. Trimming cost V 5 bases and J 4 bases; bases outside gene matches: 7. Germline V gene sequence: CDR1 MNHEY, CDR2 SMNVEV (reference sequence).

This clonotype has just a few counts. Since a much larger clone is just one base distant, this may be a read error. The V call is TRBV2, the J call TRBJ1-1; no clear D gene. Trimming removed 4 bases at V and 9 bases at J, with 12 bases between. Per germline, CDR1 SNHLY and CDR2 FYNNEI. The CDR3 is 12 amino acids. CDR3 loop: CASSAQKIKAFF. The CDR3 DNA is TGTGCCAGCAGTGCCCAGAAAATTAAAGCTTTCTTT. The full variable domain, with the rest looked up from reference TRBV2 and TRBJ1-1, is EPEVTQTPSHQVTQMGQEVILRCVPISNHLYFYWYRQILGQKVEFLVSFYNNEISEKSEIFDDQFSVERPDGSNFTLKIRSTKLEDSAMYFCASSAQKIKAFFGQGTRLTVV.

In this sample, this clonotype turned up many times. The chain uses TRBV25-1 and TRBJ2-7; D is ambiguous. Trimming removed 2 bases from V and 6 bases from J, with 11 bases in between. This CDR3 is 13 amino acids long. The V gene's germline CDR1 is MGHDK and CDR2 SYGVNS. The CDR3: CASSEPRWGEQYF. CDR3 nucleotides: TGTGCCAGCAGTGAACCCAGATGGGGCGAGCAGTACTTC.

This clonotype has ten or more counts. The rearrangement uses TRBV3-1 and TRBJ1-2, with D hard to call. Germline V gene data show CDR1 as LGHDT and CDR2 as YNNKEL (reference sequence). V lost 1 base and J 2 bases, leaving 8 bases between the germline ends. The CDR3 has 14 residues. The DNA for the CDR3 is TGTGCCAGCAGCCAAGTAGCTCAGAACTATGGCTACACCTTC. This translates into CASSQVAQNYGYTF.

In its sample, this clonotype was seen many times. The J gene is TRBJ2-5, the V gene TRBV6-1, with TRBD1 identical over 9 bases. Germline trimming cut 6 bases from V and 5 bases from J; bases unmatched to any gene: 7. The CDR3 totals 14 residues. CDR1 MNHNS and CDR2 SASEGT come from the germline V gene. The CDR3 region is CASSPTGGLETQYF. In DNA form, the CDR3 reads TGTGCCAGCAGCCCAACAGGGGGCCTGGAGACCCAGTACTTC.

As concerns this clonotype: Possible read error: a much larger clone is one base away. The chain uses TRBV29-1 and TRBJ2-3, with 7 positions matching TRBD2. The length of the CDR3 is 11 residues. Germline lookup yields CDR1 SQVTM and CDR2 ANQGSEA. Unmatched junction bases numbered 6, after V lost 7 bases and J lost 8 bases. The CDR3 DNA sequence: TGCAGCGCCGGGGGGAGCGGTACGCAGTATTTT. Encoded protein: CSAGGSGTQYF.

The sample holds many counts of this clonotype. The rearrangement links TRBV3-1 to TRBJ1-3, with 7 bases aligning to TRBD1. Germline CDR1 LGHDT, CDR2 YNNKEL (reference sequence). The CDR3 loop spans 15 amino acids. V trimming: 4 bases; J trimming: 4 bases; junction bases outside the gene matches: 7. The CDR3 spells CASSPFDREGNTIYF. The CDR3 nucleotides read TGTGCCAGCAGCCCCTTCGACAGGGAGGGAAACACCATATATTTT.